The 26 T cell receptor beta chains below were found in one sample sequenced in a study of blood T cells in healthy people across ages. Primers used in a second PCR of about 7 to 11 cycles were a sample-barcoded 5' primer and a J-beta primer mix. From the 5' RACE reads, TCRdb called clonotypes with MiXCR, one entry per CDR3 protein. The repertoire holds some 1.6 million distinct CDR3 sequences, with roughly 30% as singletons. Material for sequencing was blood. The source of these receptors is a woman aged 30 to 39 in good health.

This clonotype was observed a few times. CDR3 sequence reads: CASSQGGLAGGTYEQYF. CDR3 coding DNA: TGTGCCAGCAGCCAAGGGGGACTAGCGGGGGGCACCTACGAGCAGTACTTC. The rearrangement uses TRBV4-2 and TRBJ2-7, with TRBD2 matching 15 bases. This CDR3 comprises 17 residues. The germline gives CDR1 LGHNA, CDR2 YNFKEQ. Trimming at V came to 1 base and at J to 2 bases, leaving 3 bases not matched to a gene.

This clonotype was seen a handful of times. The V gene is TRBV20-1, the J gene TRBJ1-1; 7 bases are shared with TRBD1. The CDR3 is 15 residues long. Germline-derived CDR1 and CDR2 are DFQATT and SNEGSKA (reference sequence). V lost 0 bases, J lost 11 bases, and 15 bases stayed unmatched. The CDR3 spells CSARDETGPSALAFF. CDR3 DNA: TGCAGTGCTAGAGACGAGACAGGGCCTTCAGCGCTCGCTTTCTTT.

The chain employs TRBV11-2 and TRBJ1-2; possible D gene TRBD1, 5 bases. The CDR3 extends over 14 amino acids. The ends were cut back, 5 bases at V and 8 bases at J, with 18 bases in the middle. Germline V lookup: CDR1 SGHAT, CDR2 FQNNGV. CDR3 protein: CASSTSPLGVGYTF. The CDR3 bases are TGTGCCAGCAGCACTAGCCCTCTGGGGGTAGGCTACACCTTC.

A few counts support this clonotype. The chain recombines TRBV7-9 with TRBJ2-1; 8 positions agree with TRBD2. The CDR3 loop spans 11 amino acids. The germline CDR1 and CDR2 sequences are SEHNR and FQNEAQ (reference sequence). Trimming at V came to 10 bases and at J to 12 bases, leaving 8 bases not matched to a gene. Written as DNA, the CDR3 is TGTGCCACGGGGGGGCCCGGCGGGCAGTTCTTC. Encoded protein: CATGGPGGQFF.

On this clonotype: At one end the junction does not follow the germline gene, possibly because of a read error. J is TRBJ2-4 and V is TRBV30; 7 bases are shared with TRBD2. CDR3 length: 12 residues. Germline V lookup: CDR1 GTSNPN, CDR2 SVGIG (reference sequence). CDR3 region: CAGRAERNIQYF. The DNA of the CDR3 is TGTGCCGGGAGGGCCGAGAGGAACATTCAGTACTTC.

The CDR3 coding sequence is TGTGCCAGCAGGTCCGAAGGGACCGGGACAGGGTTTAGTGGCTACACCTTC. Its translation is CASRSEGTGTGFSGYTF. This chain links TRBV27 with TRBJ1-2; 9 positions match TRBD1. Unmatched junction bases numbered 18, after V lost 6 bases and J lost 7 bases. Germline V lookup: CDR1 MNHEY, CDR2 SMNVEV (reference sequence). The CDR3 length is 17 residues.

This clonotype was found a few times. The chain carries TRBV5-6 and TRBJ1-1; no reliable D call. Trimming removed 1 base at V and 2 bases at J, with 9 bases between. The CDR3 consists of 14 residues. The germline CDR1 and CDR2 sequences are SGHDT and YYEEEE. CDR3 bases: TGTGCCAGCAGCTTGTTCGGAGGTAACACTGAAGCTTTCTTT. As protein: CASSLFGGNTEAFF.

Details on this clonotype: A single base separates this from a much larger clone, so it may be a read error. The chain recombines TRBV6-4 with TRBJ1-2; the D gene is possibly TRBD1 (6 bases). Germline lookup yields CDR1 MRHNA and CDR2 SNTAGT. V dropped 8 bases and J dropped 4 bases, with 20 bases sitting between them. The CDR3 contains 15 residues. As DNA, the CDR3 is TGTGCCAGCGGCGGACAGACCGCCTCACGCTATGGCTACACCTTC. This codes for CASGGQTASRYGYTF.

The rearrangement uses TRBV4-1 and TRBJ1-2; no clear D gene. The germline V gene encodes CDR1 MGHRA and CDR2 YSYEKL. V was pared by 0 bases and J by 2 bases, with 22 bases between. This CDR3 has 19 amino acids. The CDR3 protein is CASSQDGVGWSQTNYGYTF. DNA for the CDR3: TGCGCCAGCAGCCAAGATGGAGTCGGGTGGAGCCAAACCAACTATGGCTACACCTTC.

This chain connects TRBV20-1 to TRBJ2-5; 13 bases line up with TRBD2. The CDR3 is 17 residues long. Germline CDR1 reads DFQATT; CDR2 reads SNEGSKA (reference sequence). V was clipped by 4 bases and J by 1 base; unmatched bases: 9. The CDR3: CSAITGTSGTFQETQYF. In nucleotides, the CDR3 is TGCAGTGCTATAACCGGGACTAGCGGGACCTTCCAAGAGACCCAGTACTTC.

This clonotype has more than one count but fewer than ten. This sequence joins TRBV28 and TRBJ2-1; either TRBD1 or TRBD2 may fit D (5 bases each). V was cut by 4 bases and J by 6 bases, with 16 bases left in between. The germline V gene has CDR1 MDHEN and CDR2 SYDVKM. CDR3 length: 15 amino acids. The CDR3 sequence: CASSSTPRGRNEQFF. The DNA of the CDR3 is TGTGCCAGCAGTTCGACTCCCCGGGGCCGCAATGAGCAGTTCTTC. The complete variable domain, with remaining parts taken from reference TRBV28 and TRBJ2-1, reads DVKVTQSSRYLVKRTGEKVFLECVQDMDHENMFWYRQDPGLGLRLIYFSYDVKMKEKGDIPEGYSVSREKKERFSLILESASTNQTSMYLCASSSTPRGRNEQFFGPGTRLTVL.

This clonotype has just a few counts. J is TRBJ2-7 and V is TRBV7-3, with D tentatively TRBD2 (5 bases). The V and J ends lost 5 bases and 6 bases respectively, with 11 bases between them. CDR1 and CDR2 (germline): SGHTA, FQGTGA. The CDR3 is 12 residues long. CDR3 sequence: CASSAGEGEQYF. The CDR3, as DNA: TGTGCCAGCAGCGCCGGAGAGGGCGAGCAGTACTTC. Using reference TRBV7-3 and TRBJ2-7 for the parts outside the CDR3, the full variable domain is GAGVSQTPSNKVTEKGKYVELRCDPISGHTALYWYRQSLGQGPEFLIYFQGTGAADDSGLPNDRFFAVRPEGSVSTLKIQRTERGDSAVYLCASSAGEGEQYFGPGTRLTVT.

This chain links TRBV12-3 or TRBV12-4 with TRBJ2-7; D tentatively reads TRBD1 or TRBD2 (6 bases each). The CDR3 runs to 18 residues. Deletions cut 4 bases from V and 3 bases from J, with 25 bases between. The DNA of the CDR3 is TGTGCCAGCAGTTCAAGTGGGCCCTTAGGGGGGTTAGGCTACGAGCAGTACTTC. This sequence encodes CASSSSGPLGGLGYEQYF.

This chain links TRBV28 with TRBJ2-5, with a weak D call TRBD1 (6 bases). The V gene lost 3 bases and the J gene lost 4 bases, with 18 bases spanning the gap. CDR1 is MDHEN, CDR2 SYDVKM, per germline. The CDR3 runs to 16 residues. The CDR3 loop is CASSFRRGRVRETQYF. CDR3 DNA: TGTGCCAGCAGTTTTCGCAGGGGAAGGGTTCGAGAGACCCAGTACTTC.

The chain carries TRBV7-8 and TRBJ2-7, with 14 bases identical to TRBD2. Trimming at V came to 3 bases and at J to 5 bases, leaving 9 bases not matched to a gene. Germline assignment: CDR1 SGHVS and CDR2 FQNEAQ. CDR3 size: 17 residues. In nucleotides, the CDR3 is TGTGCCAGCAGCTTGGGACTAGCGGGAGACTTCCCCGACGAGCAGTACTTC. It codes for CASSLGLAGDFPDEQYF.

The chain couples TRBV6-2 or TRBV6-3 to TRBJ2-1; 9 bases align to TRBD2. The CDR3 extends over 17 amino acids. CDR1 MNHEY and CDR2 SVGEGT come from the germline V gene. V shed 4 bases and J 1 base; nucleotides not matched to a gene: 8. The CDR3 is CASSSRTSARSYNEQFF. The CDR3 bases are TGTGCCAGCAGTTCTAGGACTAGCGCTCGTTCCTACAATGAGCAGTTCTTC.

The chain uses TRBV20-1 and TRBJ2-1, with 9 bases identical to TRBD2. CDR3 length: 15 amino acids. CDR1 and CDR2 from the germline V gene are DFQATT and SNEGSKA (reference sequence). V was pared by 6 bases and J by 4 bases, with 10 bases of the junction left unmatched. The CDR3 coding sequence is TGCAGTGCCATAAATAGCGGGGGAAAATACAATGAGCAGTTCTTC. Amino acid sequence: CSAINSGGKYNEQFF.

The rearrangement joins TRBV23-1 to TRBJ2-2, with D unclear. TRBV23-1 is an ORF; its function is uncertain. The length of the CDR3 is 14 residues. V dropped 4 bases and J dropped 3 bases, with 9 bases sitting between them. CDR3: CASSPGEDTGELFF. CDR3 nucleotide sequence: TGCGCCAGCAGTCCTGGAGAGGACACCGGGGAGCTGTTTTTT.

The rearrangement joins TRBV20-1 to TRBJ2-1, with 9 positions matching TRBD1. The V gene end was trimmed by 2 bases and the J gene end by 4 bases; junction bases not matched to a gene: 6. The CDR3 has 15 residues. The germline gives CDR1 DFQATT, CDR2 SNEGSKA (reference sequence). CDR3 DNA: TGCAGTGCTAGACCTACAGGGGGCGGGTACAATGAGCAGTTCTTC. Amino acid sequence: CSARPTGGGYNEQFF.

This clonotype was detected once. The chain employs TRBV7-2 and TRBJ2-7, with D perhaps TRBD2 (5 bases). Trimming shortened V by 5 bases and J by 7 bases, and 18 bases separated the two germline ends. The CDR3 is made up of 14 amino acids. Germline CDR1 SGHTA, CDR2 FQGNSA. CDR3 protein: CASSPSGSYNEQYF. The CDR3 DNA follows: TGTGCCAGCAGCCCTTCGGGGTCCTACAATGAGCAGTACTTC. The full variable domain, with the rest looked up from reference TRBV7-2 and TRBJ2-7, is GAGVSQSPSNKVTEKGKDVELRCDPISGHTALYWYRQSLGQGLEFLIYFQGNSAPDKSGLPSDRFSAERTGGSVSTLTIQRTQQEDSAVYLCASSPSGSYNEQYFGPGTRLTVT.

This clonotype was counted only a few times. The chain joins TRBV27 to TRBJ2-7, with D possibly TRBD2 on 6 matching bases. Trimming stripped 3 bases from V and 6 bases from J, with 9 bases between. From germline, CDR1 is MNHEY and CDR2 SMNVEV (reference sequence). The CDR3 spans 12 residues. CDR3 sequence reads: CASSFMGGEQYF. The CDR3 nucleotides read TGTGCCAGCAGTTTTATGGGGGGCGAGCAGTACTTC.

This clonotype appeared many times. The chain links TRBV29-1 to TRBJ2-1; TRBD1 agrees at 10 bases. Looked up from germline, CDR1 is SQVTM and CDR2 is ANQGSEA. The CDR3 loop spans 15 amino acids. V shed 6 bases, J shed 6 bases, and the junction held 11 bases outside the gene matches. The CDR3 spells CSVVPGQGFVNEQFF. CDR3 in DNA: TGCAGCGTAGTCCCGGGACAGGGGTTCGTCAATGAGCAGTTCTTC.

This clonotype was counted between two and nine times. This chain links TRBV5-1 with TRBJ2-6; 11 nucleotides line up with TRBD1. CDR1 SGHRS and CDR2 YFSETQ come from the germline V gene. The CDR3 spans 18 residues. Trimming took 3 bases from V and 0 from J; bases not matched to a gene: 5. The CDR3 DNA sequence: TGCGCCAGCAGCTGGGGACAGGGGGTCATCTCTGGGGCCAACGTCCTGACTTTC. Amino acid sequence: CASSWGQGVISGANVLTF. Full variable domain (rest looked up from reference TRBV5-1 and TRBJ2-6): KAGVTQTPRYLIKTRGQQVTLSCSPISGHRSVSWYQQTPGQGLQFLFEYFSETQRNKGNFPGRFSGRQFSNSRSEMNVSTLELGDSALYLCASSWGQGVISGANVLTFGAGSRLTVL.

The rearrangement joins TRBV3-1 to TRBJ2-3, with 11 bases lining up with TRBD2. The ends lost 4 bases at V and 2 bases at J; junction bases unmatched: 14. The CDR3 has 19 amino acids. Germline CDR1 reads LGHDT; CDR2 reads YNNKEL (reference sequence). For the CDR3, the DNA is TGTGCCAGCAGCCCCCGGGAAACTAGCGGGAGAAAAGCCACAGATACGCAGTATTTT. Its translation: CASSPRETSGRKATDTQYF.

The chain joins TRBV30 to TRBJ2-3, with TRBD1 as a possible D gene (6 bases). The CDR3 is 13 residues long. The germline CDR1 and CDR2 sequences are GTSNPN and SVGIG (reference sequence). V gave up 3 bases and J gave up 5 bases, with 12 bases separating them. CDR3 sequence: CAWRKGVEDTQYF. DNA of the CDR3: TGTGCCTGGAGGAAGGGGGTAGAAGATACGCAGTATTTT. The variable domain in full, completed from reference TRBV30 and TRBJ2-3, reads SQTIHQWPATLVQPVGSPLSLECTVEGTSNPNLYWYRQAAGRGLQLLFYSVGIGQISSEVPQNLSASRPQDRQFILSSKKLLLSDSGFYLCAWRKGVEDTQYFGPGTRLTVL.

The chain combines TRBV5-4 with TRBJ2-2; 7 nucleotides line up with TRBD2. CDR1 SGHNT and CDR2 YYREEE come from the germline V gene (reference sequence). This CDR3 contains 16 residues. V was clipped by 3 bases and J by 2 bases; unmatched bases: 7. CDR3 residues: CASSSGGLQNTGELFF. CDR3 DNA: TGTGCCAGCAGCTCGGGGGGACTACAAAACACCGGGGAGCTGTTTTTT.